The 26 T cell receptor beta chains below were found in one sample sequenced in a study of immune characterization of retroperitoneal liposarcoma. TCRdb analysed the PCR reads with MiXCR anew, one entry per CDR3 protein. This table holds over 8,000 distinct CDR3 sequences, 25% to 30% found once. Sequenced: tumor tissue. The source is a female donor with retroperitoneal liposarcoma.

V and J are TRBV6-5 and TRBJ2-5, with 10 bases identical to TRBD2. TRBJ2-7 explains the end of the DNA better; the J call may be wrong. CDR3 length: 18 residues. Germline V lookup: CDR1 MNHEY, CDR2 SVGAGI. The CDR3 coding sequence is TGTGCCAGCAGTTCACAAAAGTTAGCGGGAGGTTCCGGGTACGAGCAGTACTTC. Translated, it gives CASSSQKLAGGSGYEQYF.

This sequence joins TRBV11-2 and TRBJ2-1; 8 nucleotides align to TRBD1. Germline V gene lookup returns CDR1 SGHAT and CDR2 FQNNGV. The CDR3 length is 14 residues. The ends lost 5 bases at V and 5 bases at J; junction bases unmatched: 5. CDR3 nucleotides: TGTGCCAGCAGCCCTTGGACAGGGAACAATGAGCAGTTCTTC. Translating it yields CASSPWTGNNEQFF.

Notes on this clonotype: Because it lacks the conserved phenylalanine or tryptophan at the end, this CDR3 is likely a read error. The DNA is omitted, as the CDR3 cannot be located on it reliably, and the CDR3 follows TCRdb's listing. This chain links TRBV7-6 with TRBJ2-3; the D segment call TRBD1 is taken from the table without a DNA check. The CDR3 is 15 residues long, counting both termini. Germline CDR1 reads SGHVS; CDR2 reads FNYEAQ. The CDR3 is CASSFPGYSIYEQYA.

Judged by abundance, this clonotype is medium-sized. V is TRBV12-3 or TRBV12-4 and J is TRBJ2-7, with 7 bases identical to TRBD1. This CDR3 contains 14 residues. The trim removed 2 bases at V and 6 bases at J, leaving 7 bases unmatched. CDR3 sequence: CASSLRDSSPEQYF. CDR3 DNA sequence: TGTGCCAGCAGTTTAAGGGACAGTAGCCCCGAGCAGTACTTC.

To note about this clonotype: It may be a read error: a sequence one base away is much more abundant. This chain connects TRBV12-3 or TRBV12-4 to TRBJ2-1; 9 nucleotides align to TRBD2. The CDR3 consists of 17 residues. Trimming took 10 bases from V and 4 from J; bases not matched to a gene: 17. The CDR3 nucleotides are TGTGCCAACAGCCTTAGTGGCTGGACTAGCGTATACAATGAGCAGTTCTTC. This codes for CANSLSGWTSVYNEQFF.

The J gene is TRBJ1-1, the V gene TRBV7-9; D might be TRBD1 (5 bases). V lost 4 bases and J 3 bases, leaving 9 bases between the germline ends. From germline, CDR1 is SEHNR and CDR2 FQNEAQ (reference sequence). The CDR3 has 13 residues. CDR3 sequence: CASSWGPDTEAFF. The CDR3 DNA is TGTGCCAGCAGCTGGGGCCCCGACACTGAAGCTTTCTTT.

This chain joins TRBV4-1 and TRBJ1-3, with D possibly being TRBD1 (5 bases). The CDR3 spans 16 residues. Germline V gives CDR1 MGHRA, CDR2 YSYEKL. Trimming cost V 0 bases and J 3 bases, with 12 bases left between them. The CDR3, as DNA: TGCGCCAGCAGCCAAGATTCGGGGGTAGATGGAAACACCATATATTTT. This codes for CASSQDSGVDGNTIYF.

The chain joins TRBV6-6 to TRBJ2-3; the D call may be TRBD1 or TRBD2 (5 bases each). There are 16 residues in the CDR3. Trimming took 5 bases from V and 6 from J, leaving 21 bases between them. The germline CDR1 and CDR2 sequences are MNHNY and SVGAGI (reference sequence). The CDR3 loop reads CASSESRQGSGDTQYF. The CDR3 DNA is TGTGCCAGCAGTGAATCGAGGCAGGGATCGGGGGATACGCAGTATTTT.

At least ten counts were recorded for this clonotype. The chain is built from TRBV6-1 and TRBJ2-3, with 7 positions matching TRBD1. Germline lookup yields CDR1 MNHNS and CDR2 SASEGT. V lost 9 bases to trimming and J lost 3 bases; unmatched junction nucleotides: 9. The CDR3 is 14 amino acids. In nucleotides, the CDR3 is TGTGCCAGTACCCCAGGGGGTGATACAGATACGCAGTATTTT. The encoded protein is CASTPGGDTDTQYF.

The chain combines TRBV7-2 with TRBJ1-3, with 9 bases aligning to TRBD1. The CDR3 runs to 16 residues. J was trimmed by 2 bases and V by 2 bases; bases with no gene match: 4. Germline assignment: CDR1 SGHTA and CDR2 FQGNSA. CDR3 sequence: CASSLLQGAAGNTIYF. The CDR3 coding sequence is TGTGCCAGCAGCTTACTACAGGGGGCAGCTGGAAACACCATATATTTT.

This clonotype was picked up one time. J is TRBJ2-3 and V is TRBV6-1; the match to TRBD2 covers 10 bases. The germline gives CDR1 MNHNS, CDR2 SASEGT. J lost 0 bases, V lost 5 bases, and 8 bases had no gene match. This CDR3 has 17 amino acids. CDR3 sequence reads: CASSSSGGQSSTDTQYF. The DNA for the CDR3 is TGTGCCAGCAGTTCTAGCGGGGGCCAATCTAGCACAGATACGCAGTATTTT.

The sample holds many counts of this clonotype. This chain uses TRBV12-3 or TRBV12-4 with TRBJ2-3, with D perhaps matching TRBD1 or TRBD2 (6 bases each). The germline V and J ends were trimmed by 3 bases and 2 bases, with 18 bases remaining between them. CDR3 length: 17 amino acids. In DNA, the CDR3 is TGTGCCAGCAGTTTGGGGCAAGGAGGGGGTTCCACAGATACGCAGTATTTT. Protein product: CASSLGQGGGSTDTQYF.

This clonotype was observed a few times. The chain has TRBV12-3 or TRBV12-4 and TRBJ1-2; 7 bases map to TRBD1. V lost 4 bases, J lost 1 base, and 6 bases stayed unmatched. There are 15 residues in the CDR3. CDR3 in amino acids: CASSSRDRINYGYTF. In DNA form, the CDR3 reads TGTGCCAGCAGTTCCCGGGACAGAATTAACTATGGCTACACCTTC.

The rearrangement links TRBV6-1 to TRBJ2-3; D perhaps matches TRBD2 (6 bases). CDR3 size: 17 residues. V lost 6 bases and J 2 bases, leaving 21 bases between the germline ends. The germline gives CDR1 MNHNS, CDR2 SASEGT. The CDR3 DNA reads as TGTGCCAGCAGGAATGGACGGGGGAGCATTTTCACAGATACGCAGTATTTT. Encoded protein: CASRNGRGSIFTDTQYF.

This chain joins TRBV6-1 and TRBJ2-1, with unresolved D. The CDR3 runs 13 residues. V lost 5 bases to trimming and J lost 10 bases, with 15 bases between them. Germline-derived CDR1 and CDR2 are MNHNS and SASEGT. CDR3 in amino acids: CASSSRTHYEQFF. The CDR3 bases are TGTGCCAGCAGTTCTCGGACCCACTACGAGCAGTTCTTC.

Of note for this clonotype: A much larger clone lies one base from this, so it may be a read error. Here the CDR3 omits its conserved ending phenylalanine or tryptophan, so a read error is the likely source. The rearrangement uses TRBV7-6 and TRBJ2-5; D is perhaps TRBD1 (5 bases). The DNA end lines up better with TRBJ2-1; the J call may be wrong. Germline V gene lookup returns CDR1 SGHVS and CDR2 FNYEAQ. The CDR3 has 13 residues. The CDR3 sequence: CASSLDGQETQFI. DNA for the CDR3: TGTGCTAGCAGTCTGGACGGACAAGAGACCCAGTTCATC.

The rearrangement uses TRBV7-3 and TRBJ2-1; D might be TRBD2 (6 bases). With the DNA end fitting TRBJ2-7 better, the J assignment may be wrong. The CDR3 totals 16 residues. Germline-derived CDR1 and CDR2 are SGHTA and FQGTGA. The CDR3 reads CASSPLQRASLNEQYF. DNA for the CDR3: TGTGCCAGCAGCCCCCTCCAGCGGGCCTCTCTCAATGAGCAGTACTTC.

At least ten counts were recorded for this clonotype. V gene TRBV6-1 combines with J gene TRBJ2-1, with TRBD2 matching 12 bases. The J call is uncertain, as TRBJ2-7 better fits the DNA end. The CDR3 contains 15 residues. Germline CDR1 reads MNHNS; CDR2 reads SASEGT. The CDR3 nucleotides are TGTGCCAGCAGCCCGCTAGCGGGAGGGCTAGATGAGCAGTACTTC. Its protein is CASSPLAGGLDEQYF.

With respect to this clonotype: One end of the junction does not line up with germline, which may come from a read error. The V call is TRBV6-1, the J call TRBJ2-1; possible D gene TRBD1, 5 bases. Germline CDR1 MNHNS, CDR2 SASEGT. The CDR3 length is 15 residues. The CDR3 loop reads CASSEGINRYNEQFF. CDR3 in DNA: TGTGCCAGCAGCGAAGGGATCAACAGGTACAATGAGCAGTTCTTC.

The chain couples TRBV24-1 to TRBJ2-5, with a possible D match to TRBD1 (6 bases). V was trimmed by 5 bases and J by 5 bases, leaving 20 bases between them. The CDR3 is 16 residues long. The V gene's germline CDR1 is KGHDR and CDR2 SFDVKD. The CDR3 coding sequence is TGTGCCACCAGTGTAGGGACAAGGGGCGCGGTGGAGACCCAGTACTTC. Its translation: CATSVGTRGAVETQYF.

At least ten counts were recorded for this clonotype. The chain joins TRBV12-3 or TRBV12-4 to TRBJ2-1; TRBD1 aligns across 7 bases. The end of the DNA is better explained by TRBJ2-7, so the J call may be wrong. CDR3 length equals 12 residues. The CDR3: CASSLWTGEQYF. The CDR3 region has the DNA TGTGCCAGCAGTTTGTGGACAGGCGAGCAGTACTTC.

Points on this clonotype: A clone one base away is much larger, so this may be a read error. The chain is built from TRBV6-1 and TRBJ2-5; 10 bases match TRBD2. The J call could be wrong; TRBJ2-7 is a better fit for the DNA end. The length of the CDR3 is 15 residues. Germline V gene lookup returns CDR1 MNHNS and CDR2 SASEGT. CDR3 loop: CANSSTSGATYEQYF. In DNA, the CDR3 is TGTGCCAACAGTTCAACTAGCGGGGCGACCTACGAGCAGTACTTC.

The genes are TRBV7-6 and TRBJ2-2; TRBD1 matches at 7 bases. CDR1 and CDR2 (germline): SGHVS, FNYEAQ. J gave up 3 bases and V 1 base, and 2 bases lay outside the gene matches. This CDR3 contains 15 residues. The CDR3 is CASSLGTGYTGELFF. The CDR3 nucleotides are TGTGCCAGCAGCTTAGGGACAGGATACACCGGGGAGCTGTTTTTT.

This clonotype was seen repeatedly, ten times or more. The rearrangement joins TRBV12-3 or TRBV12-4 to TRBJ2-1; perhaps TRBD1 as D (7 bases). V was clipped by 3 bases and J by 10 bases, with 19 bases between them. The CDR3 contains 15 residues. The DNA for the CDR3 is TGTGCCAGCAGTTTTCGGGGGACAGCAACAAGCGAGCAGTTCTTC. Amino acid sequence: CASSFRGTATSEQFF.

This clonotype was found a few times. A much larger clonotype is one base distant, so this may be a read error. This chain uses TRBV6-6 with TRBJ2-1; 7 bases are shared with TRBD2. Germline V gives CDR1 MNHNY, CDR2 SVGAGI (reference sequence). The CDR3 is 19 amino acids. J lost 13 bases, V lost 2 bases, and 26 bases had no gene match. The CDR3 reads CASSYTLPGLTIAKNIQFF. In DNA form, the CDR3 reads TGTGCCAGCAGTTACACCCTTCCGGGACTAACCATAGCCAAAAACATTCAGTTCTTC.

The chain links TRBV25-1 to TRBJ2-5; the match to TRBD2 covers 15 bases. V shed 4 bases, J shed 1 base, and the junction held 4 bases outside the gene matches. There are 17 residues in the CDR3. The germline V gene has CDR1 MGHDK and CDR2 SYGVNS. The CDR3 protein is CASSAGTSGRTQETQYF. The CDR3 bases are TGTGCCAGCAGTGCTGGGACTAGCGGGAGGACCCAAGAGACCCAGTACTTC.